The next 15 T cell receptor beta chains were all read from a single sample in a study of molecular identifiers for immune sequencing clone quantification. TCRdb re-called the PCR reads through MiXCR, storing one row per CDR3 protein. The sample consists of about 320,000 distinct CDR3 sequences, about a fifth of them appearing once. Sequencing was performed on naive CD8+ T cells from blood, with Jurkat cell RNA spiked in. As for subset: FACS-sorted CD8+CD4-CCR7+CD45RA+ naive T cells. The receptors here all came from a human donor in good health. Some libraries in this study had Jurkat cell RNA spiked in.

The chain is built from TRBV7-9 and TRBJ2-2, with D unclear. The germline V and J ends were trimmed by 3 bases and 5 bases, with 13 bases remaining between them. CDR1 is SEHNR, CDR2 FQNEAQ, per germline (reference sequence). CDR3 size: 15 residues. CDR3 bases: TGTGCCAGCAGCTTCCTGTTGTACACGACCGGGGAGCTGTTTTTT. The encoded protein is CASSFLLYTTGELFF.

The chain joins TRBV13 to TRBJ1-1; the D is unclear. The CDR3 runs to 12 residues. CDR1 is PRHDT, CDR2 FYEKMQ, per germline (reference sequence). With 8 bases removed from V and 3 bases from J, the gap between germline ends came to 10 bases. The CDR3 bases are TGTGCCAGCGGGGTTGGGGACACTGAAGCTTTCTTT. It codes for CASGVGDTEAFF. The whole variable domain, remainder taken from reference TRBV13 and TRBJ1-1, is AAGVIQSPRHLIKEKRETATLKCYPIPRHDTVYWYQQGPGQDPQFLISFYEKMQSDKGSIPDRFSAQQFSDYHSELNMSSLELGDSALYFCASGVGDTEAFFGQGTRLTVV.

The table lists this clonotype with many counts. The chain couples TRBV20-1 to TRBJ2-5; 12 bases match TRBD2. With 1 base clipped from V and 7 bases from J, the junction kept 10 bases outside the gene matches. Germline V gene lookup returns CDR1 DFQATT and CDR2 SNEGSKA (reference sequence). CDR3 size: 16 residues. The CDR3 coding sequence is TGCAGTGCTAGAGTTACTAGCGGGGGGCCACCGGGGACCCAGTACTTC. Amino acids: CSARVTSGGPPGTQYF.

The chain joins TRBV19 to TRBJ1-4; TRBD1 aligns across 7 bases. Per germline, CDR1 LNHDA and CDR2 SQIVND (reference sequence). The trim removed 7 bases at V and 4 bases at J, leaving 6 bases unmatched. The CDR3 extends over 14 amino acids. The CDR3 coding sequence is TGTGCCAGTAAGCCGGGACAGTTTAATGAAAAACTGTTTTTT. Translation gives CASKPGQFNEKLFF.

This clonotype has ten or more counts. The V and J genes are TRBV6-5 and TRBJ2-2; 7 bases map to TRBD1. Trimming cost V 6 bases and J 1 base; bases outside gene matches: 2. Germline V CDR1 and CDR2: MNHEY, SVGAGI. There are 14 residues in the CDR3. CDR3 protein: CASRTGVNTGELFF. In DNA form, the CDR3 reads TGTGCCAGCAGAACAGGGGTGAACACCGGGGAGCTGTTTTTT.

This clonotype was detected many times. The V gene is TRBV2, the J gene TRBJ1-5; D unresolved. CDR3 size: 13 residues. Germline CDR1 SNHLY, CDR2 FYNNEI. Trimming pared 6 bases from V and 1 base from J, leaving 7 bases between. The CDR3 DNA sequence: TGTGCCAGCAGCGGACGGAGCAATCAGCCCCAGCATTTT. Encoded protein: CASSGRSNQPQHF.

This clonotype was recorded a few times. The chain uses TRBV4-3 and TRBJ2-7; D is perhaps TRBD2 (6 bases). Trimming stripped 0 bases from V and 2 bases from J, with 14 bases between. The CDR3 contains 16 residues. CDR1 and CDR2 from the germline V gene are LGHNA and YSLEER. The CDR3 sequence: CASSQEFFGGAYEQYF. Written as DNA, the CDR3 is TGCGCCAGCAGCCAAGAATTTTTCGGGGGAGCCTACGAGCAGTACTTC.

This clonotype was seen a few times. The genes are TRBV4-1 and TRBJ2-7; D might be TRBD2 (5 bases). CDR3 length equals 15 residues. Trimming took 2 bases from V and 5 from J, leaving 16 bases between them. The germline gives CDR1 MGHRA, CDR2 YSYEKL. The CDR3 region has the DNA TGCGCCAGCAGCCAAACCCAGAACGGGGTCGACGAGCAGTACTTC. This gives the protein CASSQTQNGVDEQYF.

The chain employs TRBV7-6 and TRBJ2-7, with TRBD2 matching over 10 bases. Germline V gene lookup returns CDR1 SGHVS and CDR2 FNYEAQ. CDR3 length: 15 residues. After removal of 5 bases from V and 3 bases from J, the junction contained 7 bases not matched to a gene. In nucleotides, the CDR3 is TGTGCCAGCAGCCCCGGGGCTAGCGGGAGCTACGAGCAGTACTTC. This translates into CASSPGASGSYEQYF.

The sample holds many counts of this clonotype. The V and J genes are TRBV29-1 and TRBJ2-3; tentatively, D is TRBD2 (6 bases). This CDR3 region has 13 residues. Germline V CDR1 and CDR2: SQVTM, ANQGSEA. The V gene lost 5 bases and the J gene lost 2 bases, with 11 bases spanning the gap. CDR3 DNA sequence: TGCAGCGTTTTACTAGCCAACACAGATACGCAGTATTTT. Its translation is CSVLLANTDTQYF.

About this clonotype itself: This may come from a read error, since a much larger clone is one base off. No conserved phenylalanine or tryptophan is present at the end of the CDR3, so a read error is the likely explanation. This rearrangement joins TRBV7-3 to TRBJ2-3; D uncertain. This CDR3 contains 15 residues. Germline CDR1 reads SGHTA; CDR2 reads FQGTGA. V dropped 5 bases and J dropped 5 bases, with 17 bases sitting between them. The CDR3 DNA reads TGTGCCAGCAGCGCAACGGACGCTTTTGGAGATACGCAGTATCTT. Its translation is CASSATDAFGDTQYL.

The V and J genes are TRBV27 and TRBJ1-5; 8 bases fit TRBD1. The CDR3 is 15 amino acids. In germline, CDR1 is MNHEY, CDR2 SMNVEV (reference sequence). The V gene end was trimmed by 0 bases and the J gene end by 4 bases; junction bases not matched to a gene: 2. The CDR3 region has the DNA TGTGCCAGCAGTTTATCGGACAGGGTAAATCAGCCCCAGCATTTT. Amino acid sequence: CASSLSDRVNQPQHF.

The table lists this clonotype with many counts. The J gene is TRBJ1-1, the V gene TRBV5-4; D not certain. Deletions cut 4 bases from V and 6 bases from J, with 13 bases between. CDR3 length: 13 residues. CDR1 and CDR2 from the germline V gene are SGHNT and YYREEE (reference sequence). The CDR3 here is CASSQGLEAEAFF. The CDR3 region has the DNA TGTGCCAGCAGCCAAGGCCTGGAGGCTGAAGCTTTCTTT.

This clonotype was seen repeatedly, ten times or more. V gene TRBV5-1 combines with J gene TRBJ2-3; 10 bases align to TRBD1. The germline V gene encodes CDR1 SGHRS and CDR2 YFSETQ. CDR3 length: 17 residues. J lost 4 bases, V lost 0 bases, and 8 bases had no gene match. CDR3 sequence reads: CASSLAGDRGIADTQYF. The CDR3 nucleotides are TGCGCCAGCAGCTTGGCCGGGGACAGGGGTATCGCAGATACGCAGTATTTT.

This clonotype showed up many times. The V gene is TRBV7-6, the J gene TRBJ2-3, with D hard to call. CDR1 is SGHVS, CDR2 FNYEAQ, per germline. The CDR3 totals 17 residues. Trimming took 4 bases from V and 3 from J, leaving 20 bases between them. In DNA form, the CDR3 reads TGTGCCAGCAGCTCCAGAGGTCGGAGCGAGGTAACAGATACGCAGTATTTT. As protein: CASSSRGRSEVTDTQYF. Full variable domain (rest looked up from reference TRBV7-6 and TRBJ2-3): GAGVSQSPRYKVTKRGQDVALRCDPISGHVSLYWYRQALGQGPEFLTYFNYEAQQDKSGLPNDRFSAERPEGSISTLTIQRTEQRDSAMYRCASSSRGRSEVTDTQYFGPGTRLTVL.